Listed below are T cell receptor beta chains from one sample, sequenced in a study of resident and recirculating memory T cells in vitiligo. The repertoire was sequenced with immunoSEQ multiplex PCR; TCRdb's copy has only in-frame clones and lacks some. The sample has about 76,000 clones, about 92% seen once. The sequenced sample consisted of blood. These receptor sequences come from a male donor with vitiligo. CDR3s include the opening cysteine and the closing phenylalanine or tryptophan.

TRBV5-1,16,CASSQEGGLGEGELFF
TRBV7-2,14,CASSLALSNTEAFF
TRBV28,17,CASSSPREQPANYGYTF
TRBV9,14,CASSTGQISYEQYF
TRBV28,14,CASSLNQANYGYTF
TRBV5-5,16,CASSMTSGSRGETQYF
TRBV4-1,17,CASSQTLQRGTTDTQYF
TRBV6-6,11,CATRWGEGYTF
TRBV11-3,14,CASSRGLVSDTQYF
TRBV11-2,14,CASSSWDRGETQYF
TRBV28,14,CASSELASYNEQFF
TRBV4-3,13,CASSQDVGSEQYF
TRBV2,14,CASSGRGRGEKLFF
TRBV4-3,18,CASSSGVYRDLSGNTIYF
TRBV2,13,CASSAGWAQPQHF
TRBV9,17,CASSVANSGGSGNTIYF
TRBV19,15,CASSITVGGPHEQFF
TRBV6-1,13,CASRLQGGETQYF
TRBV12-5,13,CASGLDQGYEQYF
TRBV5-4,14,CASRRESGNTEAFF
TRBV5-6,15,CASSLSGGRIETQYF
TRBV19,16,CASSDRQGSNTGELFF
TRBV27,15,CASSLVGQGIYEQYF
TRBV29-1,16,CSVEITSPYSYNEQFF
TRBV28,14,CASSWDRRNTEAFF
TRBV10-3,16,CAISQKGTAMNTEAFF
TRBV7-7,15,CASSLERARYNEQFF
TRBV7-9,12,CASSPSERQAFF
TRBV6-6,14,CASSTGRTSDEQYF
TRBV28,18,CASRGAPPGTSGYNEQFF
TRBV18,14,CASSATGGGHEQYF
TRBV28,17,CASSSWGVPTPEETQYF
TRBV7-2,13,CATTEGGYKSYTF
TRBV4-2,19,CASSRPGLAGGPSPDTQYF
TRBV9,18,CASSVEGGRAPPSREQFF
TRBV21-1,14,CASSEGQGYNEQYF
TRBV23-1,15,CASSQPCWGDDEQYF
TRBV2,14,CATAEGGLSDEQFF
TRBV19,15,CASSTLAGGIYEQYF
TRBV29-1,15,CSVEAVHPLGDTQYF
TRBV7-2,15,CASSPQGLAAYEQYF
TRBV10-3,16,CAISDRGPYSNQPQHF
TRBV28,12,CASSPNSYEQYF
TRBV12-5,18,CASGFRSLRTGPAYEQYF
TRBV18,15,CASSPPSTPSYEQYF
TRBV11-2,13,CASSLLAGGPKFF
TRBV18,17,CASSPPRAGTGANVLTF
TRBV29-1,18,CSVAEAGQGLSGANVLTF
TRBV5-6,16,CASSLRAGGPYNEQFF
TRBV5-1,17,CASSLDSGTLKTGELFF
TRBV11-2,14,CASSLGGLSETQYF